This TCR beta chain was captured in a study of OX40 agonist ivuxolimab in advanced cancers. Trimming took 5 bases from V and 5 from J; bases not matched to a gene: 9. Germline V gene lookup returns CDR1 LNHDA and CDR2 SQIVND (reference sequence). The CDR3 is 15 residues long. Concerning this clone: The antigen remains undetermined.

Libraries were prepared by immunoSEQ multiplex PCR; TCRdb keeps only in-frame clonotypes and omits some of them. The repertoire holds fewer than 70,000 clones, 91% seen once, with about 4% in the top ten. Notes on the study in general: Averaged across samples, CD8+ T cells carried more expanded clones than CD4+ did.

This sequence joins TRBV19 and TRBJ1-1; TRBD1 matches 9 bases. The sequence came from an adult with an advanced solid tumor such as melanoma, head and neck, liver or kidney cancer. This sample comprised CD4+ or CD8+ T cells sorted from blood, obtained in a trial of the OX40 agonist ivuxolimab. CDR3 sequence: CASSYMTGGVTEAFF. The CDR3 region has the DNA TGTGCCAGTAGTTATATGACAGGGGGTGTGACTGAAGCTTTCTTT.